Only a few counts were recorded for the clone carrying this T cell receptor (beta chain). The antigen is unknown. Making use of molecular barcodes, quantitative 5'-RACE generated TCR beta libraries. One entry per CDR3 protein results from TCRdb running MiXCR on the 5' RACE reads. The data hold 300,000 to 400,000 distinct CDR3 sequences, with about 20% observed a single time. These data come from a study of CD8 T cells in ankylosing spondylitis. Study outcomes and limitations: The study identified a TCR beta motif of several highly homologous variants that appeared characteristic of ankylosing spondylitis blood. A number of the motif variants had already been described in reactive arthritis synovial fluid and blood. Disease-associated clones were CD8+ and fairly uncommon in peripheral blood.

Per germline, CDR1 SNHLY and CDR2 FYNNEI. J lost 5 bases, V lost 4 bases, and 7 bases had no gene match. CDR3 length: 14 amino acids. The specimen sequenced was blood, either unsorted or a sorted T cell fraction (not recorded which). This TCR was recovered from a male donor with ankylosing spondylitis. This chain connects TRBV2 to TRBJ2-5; 7 nucleotides line up with TRBD2. CDR3 amino acids: CASSGRAGTETQYF. CDR3 nucleotide sequence: TGTGCCAGCAGTGGCAGAGCGGGAACGGAGACCCAGTACTTC. Filled out from reference TRBV2 and TRBJ2-5, the complete variable domain reads EPEVTQTPSHQVTQMGQEVILRCVPISNHLYFYWYRQILGQKVEFLVSFYNNEISEKSEIFDDQFSVERPDGSNFTLKIRSTKLEDSAMYFCASSGRAGTETQYFGPGTRLLVL.